Listed below are T cell receptor beta chains from one sample, sequenced in a study of beta chain features in type 1 diabetes. The method was immunoSEQ multiplex PCR; TCRdb's version includes in-frame clones alone and lacks a portion of them. The data contain about 240,000 clones, approximately 15% of them seen just once; the ten biggest clones take up approximately 0.018%. Input material: naive CD4+ T cells from blood. Receptors originate from a man younger than 40 with type 1 diabetes. CDR3s include the opening cysteine and the closing phenylalanine or tryptophan. The D gene is left open where the match is weak. Expanded clones are given a class, and other clones once, few, many or no size at all.

>.|TRBJ1-2|TRBV7-9|.
CASSLATGISGYTF
TGTGCCAGCAGCTTAGCCACAGGAATTAGTGGCTACACCTTC
>.|TRBJ1-1|TRBV13|few
CASSLEARDTEAFF
TGTGCCAGCAGCTTAGAGGCCAGGGATACTGAAGCTTTCTTT
>.|TRBJ1-2|TRBV30|.
CASIRGYGYTF
TGTGCCTCGATCCGGGGCTATGGCTACACCTTC
>.|TRBJ2-1|TRBV5-1|few
CASSLTSSYNEQFF
TGCGCCAGCAGCTTGACTAGCTCCTACAATGAGCAGTTCTTC
>TRBD2|TRBJ2-1|TRBV4-1|.
CASSQGLARSSYNEQFF
TGCGCCAGCAGCCAAGGACTAGCGCGATCCTCCTACAATGAGCAGTTCTTC
>.|TRBJ2-1|TRBV5-4|few
CASSRGLGEQFF
TGTGCCAGCAGCAGAGGACTGGGTGAGCAGTTCTTC
>.|TRBJ2-1|TRBV29-1|.
CSVENHGGSSYNEQFF
TGCAGCGTTGAAAACCATGGGGGGAGCTCCTACAATGAGCAGTTCTTC
>TRBD2|TRBJ2-7|TRBV29-1|few
CSAQATSGEQYF
TGCAGCGCCCAGGCGACTAGCGGGGAGCAGTACTTC
>.|TRBJ2-1|TRBV19|.
CASNEGAPFNEQFF
TGTGCCAGTAACGAAGGGGCGCCTTTCAATGAGCAGTTCTTC
>TRBD1|TRBJ1-2|TRBV19|.
CASTETGKNGYTF
TGTGCCAGTACTGAGACAGGGAAGAATGGCTACACCTTC
>TRBD2|TRBJ2-3|TRBV30|.
CAWSQGLAGGTDTQYF
TGTGCCTGGAGTCAAGGACTAGCGGGAGGCACAGATACGCAGTATTTT
>TRBD2|TRBJ2-7|TRBV7-6|.
CASSPTSGGSSYEQYF
TGTGCCAGCAGCCCGACTAGCGGTGGGTCCTCCTACGAGCAGTACTTC
>.|TRBJ2-7|TRBV11-2|few
CASSPHGQGARPSSYEQYF
TGTGCCAGCAGCCCCCATGGGCAGGGCGCGCGACCCAGCTCCTACGAGCAGTACTTC
>.|TRBJ1-6|TRBV4-1|few
CASSQDWRGPKNSPLHF
TGCGCCAGCAGCCAAGATTGGAGGGGTCCTAAAAATTCACCCCTCCACTTT
>TRBD1|TRBJ2-3|TRBV5-6|.
CASSLGTGRADTQYF
TGTGCCAGCAGCTTGGGGACAGGTCGGGCAGATACGCAGTATTTT
>.|TRBJ1-1|TRBV6-5|.
CASSYSAGNTEAFF
TGTGCCAGCAGTTACTCTGCCGGGAACACTGAAGCTTTCTTT
>.|TRBJ1-5|TRBV29-1|few
CSVEGGRGQPQHF
TGCAGCGTTGAGGGGGGTCGTGGACAGCCCCAGCATTTT
>TRBD1|TRBJ1-1|TRBV30|few
CAWSVGTGLSEAFF
TGTGCCTGGAGTGTAGGGACAGGCCTCTCAGAAGCTTTCTTT
>.|TRBJ1-2|TRBV30|.
CAWSANRQILYGYTF
TGTGCCTGGAGTGCGAACCGACAGATCCTCTATGGCTACACCTTC
>.|TRBJ1-2|TRBV7-9|.
CASSDLRGGGYTF
TGTGCCAGCAGCGACTTACGGGGAGGTGGCTACACCTTC
>TRBD1|TRBJ2-7|TRBV2|few
CASAPTDRAYEQYF
TGTGCCAGCGCCCCGACCGACAGGGCCTACGAGCAGTACTTC
>TRBD2|TRBJ2-7|TRBV5-1|.
CASSPASGTSGRKNEQYF
TGCGCCAGCAGCCCGGCCTCCGGGACTAGCGGGAGAAAGAACGAGCAGTACTTC
>TRBD1|TRBJ2-1|TRBV4-1|few
CASSLIRQGNEQFF
TGCGCCAGCAGCCTAATCAGACAGGGAAATGAGCAGTTCTTC